This TCR beta chain was profiled in a study of regulatory T cells (dated by TCRdb to 2017 to 2018). The study in broad terms: The study compared T-cell receptor beta repertoires of sorted regulatory, conventional CD4+ and CD8+ T cells between CD3G-deficient patients and healthy controls.

This clone was detected once. Which antigen it targets is not known. No much larger clone exists at a distance of one base, and base qualities are not known. Evidence of autoimmunity was found in all CD3G-deficient patients, and more severe autoimmunity was observed in two of the patients. Patients ranged from 2 to 39 years of age at testing and had reduced naive and increased memory CD4+ and CD8+ T-cell proportions. CD4+ cells were FACS-sorted into CD25-high CD127-low regulatory T cells and CD25-low CD127-high conventional CD4+ T cells. Roughly 6 individuals with CD3G deficiency were included in the patient group. Patient samples and clinical data were obtained from an international physician network spanning the United States, Europe and Asia. Peripheral blood mononuclear cells were isolated by Ficoll density separation. Study-wide findings and limitations: Patient repertoires showed restricted unique TRB V-J pairs and skewed V and J gene usage, most marked in regulatory T cells. Conventional CD4+ T cells from CD3G-deficient patients were enriched for hydrophobic residues at CDR3 positions 6 and 7, suggesting more self-reactive specificities.

The multiplex PCR relied on 52 forward TRBV primers and 13 reverse TRBJ primers, and amplification bias was corrected through assay-based and computational methods. Rearranged TRB loci were amplified from genomic DNA by multiplex PCR within the immunoSEQ assay. Sequencing of the TRB amplicons was done on an Illumina HiSeq platform. Regarding the original processing steps: Raw sequences were error-filtered and aligned to reference gene sequences by custom algorithms and were subsequently analyzed with the immunoSEQ online tools. The frequencies of productive and nonproductive TRB rearrangements were evaluated among unique sequences as well as among total sequences. Hydrophobicity and amino acid composition of residues 6 and 7 within the TRB CDR3 were used to estimate the potential for self-reactivity. Group comparisons used t tests, Mann-Whitney tests or two-way ANOVA run in Prism software. In TCRdb, the immuneACCESS table is reduced to in-frame sequences with V and J assigned. These tables do not hold every clone; where another copy was compared, an unresolved V gene accounts for under half, and the others remain unexplained. V and J calls plus clone size are reproduced from that table; the DNA served to infer D and trimming. For this sample there are 25,000 to 35,000 clones; 85% to 95% appear just once. 1.5% to 1.7% of the sample rests with the top ten.

The CDR3, cysteine through phenylalanine, is 15 amino acids long. CDR3 DNA only is kept here, 45 bases in frame from base 1. From the germline V gene, CDR1 is SGHRS and CDR2 is YFSETQ. The germline ends are 15 bases apart after V is trimmed by 4 bases and J by 5 bases. The chain is made from TRBV5-1 and TRBJ2-2; TRBD1 is perhaps the D gene, given 6 matching bases. The clonotype comes from a person in their late teens or twenties with CD3G deficiency. Material: conventional CD4+ T cells sorted from blood. The CDR3 region has the sequence CASSGTGKGTGELFF. The sequence in DNA is TGCGCCAGCAGCGGCACAGGGAAAGGAACCGGGGAGCTGTTTTTT.